Included here is one T cell receptor (beta chain) sequence, with context. This CDR3 is 14 amino acids long. V shed 0 bases and J shed 5 bases, with 13 bases lying between them. The germline V gene encodes CDR1 GTSNPN and CDR2 SVGIG (reference sequence). The data were produced by immunoSEQ multiplex PCR, yet TCRdb's version contains in-frame clones alone and is incomplete. The data contain about 50,000 clones, 90% to 95% of them singletons. This entry comes from a study of T cell changes during pregnancy in multiple sclerosis. The source is a female donor with multiple sclerosis, enrolled in a pregnancy study. Sequenced material: CD4+ T cells from peripheral blood mononuclear cells, taken after pregnancy. V and J are TRBV30 and TRBJ1-2, with a weak D call TRBD1 (6 bases). The CDR3 DNA is TGTGCCTGGAGTGTACAGGCAGGGGCTTATGGCTACACCTTC. As protein: CAWSVQAGAYGYTF.